The present T cell receptor (beta chain) was sequenced within a study of human T cells and chemical hapten exposure. On the study more broadly: Affected patients, primarily female, had alopecia areata, totalis or universalis. Study conclusions and caveats: Patch test score tracked positively with PT1 expanded TCR counts. No change in TCRs above 1 in 1000 frequency was produced by DPC sensitization.

Stated time point: patch test 1, 2 weeks after DPC sensitization. Described treatment: therapeutic diphenylcyclopropenone sensitization with weekly scalp DPC. Trimming took 6 bases from V and 4 from J, leaving 12 bases between them. The CDR3 has 12 amino acids. Germline-derived CDR1 and CDR2 are SQVTM and ANQGSEA. Individual cDNA molecules received unique molecular identifiers in the library. MiXCR, applied by TCRdb to the RACE reads, yields one record per CDR3 protein. The repertoire holds approximately 400,000 distinct CDR3 sequences, 4% to 5.5% seen once, with around 2.3% in the top ten. This clonotype has at least ten counts. Antigen: not known.

V gene TRBV29-1 combines with J gene TRBJ1-1; D call uncertain. This sample comprised whole blood, obtained in connection with sensitization to the hapten diphenylcyclopropenone (DPC). The sequence derives from a woman aged 45-65 years with alopecia areata. Some clones in this sample may be carry-over from other donors' samples. CDR3 DNA sequence: TGCAGCGTGGGTACAACTCTCACTGAAGCTTTCTTT. It is translated as CSVGTTLTEAFF. Full variable domain (rest looked up from reference TRBV29-1 and TRBJ1-1): SAVISQKPSRDICQRGTSLTIQCQVDSQVTMMFWYRQQPGQSLTLIATANQGSEATYESGFVIDKFPISRPNLTFSTLTVSNMSPEDSSIYLCSVGTTLTEAFFGQGTRLTVV.